The 10 T cell receptor beta chains below were found in one sample sequenced in a study of long-term antiretroviral therapy in people with HIV. Running of the v3.0 immunoSEQ assay took place at survey level. Some clones are missing from TCRdb's copy, which holds only in-frame ones; the method was immunoSEQ multiplex PCR. The sample lists more than 20,000 clones; almost 85% were seen once. Specimen: unsorted PBMCs, collected 0.5 years after starting antiretroviral therapy. Receptor source: a man between 18 and 29 years old with HIV.

As DNA, the CDR3 is TGTGCCAGCAGGGGGACTAGCGGGGGGGCGAACACCGGGGAGCTGTTTTTT. This translates into CASRGTSGGANTGELFF. The chain joins TRBV27 to TRBJ2-2; 16 bases map to TRBD2. The CDR3 has 17 amino acids. The V segment lost 6 bases and the J segment 0 bases; nucleotides outside the gene matches: 1. CDR1 and CDR2 (germline): MNHEY, SMNVEV (reference sequence).

This clone was seen only once. For the CDR3, the DNA is TGTGCCACCGATATAGATAGCAATCAGCCCCAGCATTTT. This encodes CATDIDSNQPQHF. This rearrangement joins TRBV15 to TRBJ1-5, with D uncertain. This CDR3 is built from 13 residues. Trimming removed 8 bases at V and 0 bases at J, with 8 bases between. Germline CDR1 reads LNHNV; CDR2 reads YYDKDF (reference sequence).

This chain uses TRBV11-2 with TRBJ1-1; D call uncertain. This CDR3 is 15 amino acids long. Germline lookup yields CDR1 SGHAT and CDR2 FQNNGV. Trimming took 1 base from V and 0 from J, leaving 9 bases between them. In nucleotides, the CDR3 is TGTGCCAGCAGCTTAGCCCACAGCTTGAACACTGAAGCTTTCTTT. This translates into CASSLAHSLNTEAFF. The variable domain in full, completed from reference TRBV11-2 and TRBJ1-1, reads EAGVAQSPRYKIIEKRQSVAFWCNPISGHATLYWYQQILGQGPKLLIQFQNNGVVDDSQLPKDRFSAERLKGVDSTLKIQPAKLEDSAVYLCASSLAHSLNTEAFFGQGTRLTVV.

The chain uses TRBV5-1 and TRBJ2-1, with TRBD1 identical over 7 bases. In germline, CDR1 is SGHRS, CDR2 YFSETQ. The CDR3 runs 15 residues. Trimming at V came to 0 bases and at J to 4 bases, leaving 4 bases not matched to a gene. The CDR3 sequence: CASSLGQGLYNEQFF. The CDR3 nucleotides are TGCGCCAGCAGCTTGGGACAGGGTCTATACAATGAGCAGTTCTTC.

The chain carries TRBV5-1 and TRBJ2-7; tentatively, D is TRBD1 or TRBD2 (7 bases each). The length of the CDR3 is 14 residues. CDR1 is SGHRS, CDR2 YFSETQ, per germline. The germline V and J ends were trimmed by 4 bases and 2 bases, with 13 bases remaining between them. The CDR3 DNA reads TGCGCCAGCAGCGACAGGGCGGGAGCCTACGAGCAGTACTTC. Protein sequence: CASSDRAGAYEQYF.

J is TRBJ2-1 and V is TRBV14; 12 bases fit TRBD2. In germline, CDR1 is SGHDN, CDR2 FVKESK. This CDR3 has 16 residues. V trimming: 5 bases; J trimming: 4 bases; junction bases outside the gene matches: 6. The CDR3 spells CASSWTSGERYNEQFF. CDR3 sequence (DNA): TGTGCCAGCAGCTGGACTAGCGGGGAAAGATACAATGAGCAGTTCTTC.

This rearrangement joins TRBV28 to TRBJ1-5; possible D gene TRBD1, 5 bases. Trimming pared 6 bases from V and 5 bases from J, leaving 14 bases between. This CDR3 spans 14 amino acids. CDR1 is MDHEN and CDR2 is SYDVKM in the germline V gene. CDR3 nucleotide sequence: TGTGCCAGCAGCCCCCTAGGGGCCCATCAGCCCCAGCATTTT. Protein: CASSPLGAHQPQHF.

The rearrangement links TRBV28 to TRBJ1-3, with 11 bases aligning to TRBD1. After removal of 6 bases from V and 6 bases from J, the junction contained 13 bases not matched to a gene. The length of the CDR3 is 17 residues. Per germline, CDR1 MDHEN and CDR2 SYDVKM. This CDR3 reads CASSFLPGQGGENTIYF. In DNA form, the CDR3 reads TGTGCCAGCAGCTTCCTACCGGGACAGGGGGGGGAAAACACCATATATTTT.

A single count supports this clone. The chain is built from TRBV6-6 and TRBJ2-5; D is undetermined. Germline CDR1 MNHNY, CDR2 SVGAGI (reference sequence). This CDR3 has 15 residues. V dropped 0 bases and J dropped 4 bases, with 12 bases sitting between them. CDR3 sequence reads: CASSYSNDAGETQYF. As DNA, the CDR3 is TGTGCCAGCAGTTACTCGAATGACGCTGGAGAGACCCAGTACTTC.

The J gene is TRBJ2-3, the V gene TRBV18; D is unclear. The CDR3 loop spans 11 amino acids. V lost 6 bases and J lost 6, with 7 bases in between. Germline assignment: CDR1 KGHSH and CDR2 LQKENI. In DNA, the CDR3 is TGTGCCAGCTCCCCTGCCGATACGCAGTATTTT. It specifies CASSPADTQYF.